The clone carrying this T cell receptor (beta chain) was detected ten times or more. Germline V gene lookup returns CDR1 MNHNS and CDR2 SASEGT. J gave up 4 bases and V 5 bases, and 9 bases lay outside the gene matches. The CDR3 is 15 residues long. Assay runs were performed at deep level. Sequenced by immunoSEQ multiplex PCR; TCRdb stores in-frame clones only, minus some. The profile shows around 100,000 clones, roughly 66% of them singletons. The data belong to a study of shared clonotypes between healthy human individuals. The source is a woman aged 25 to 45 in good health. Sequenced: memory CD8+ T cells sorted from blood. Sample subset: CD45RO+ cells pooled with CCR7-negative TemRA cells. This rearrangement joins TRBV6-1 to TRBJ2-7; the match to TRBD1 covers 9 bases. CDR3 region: CASSQGTGGVYEQYF. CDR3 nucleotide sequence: TGTGCCAGCAGTCAGGGAACAGGGGGCGTTTACGAGCAGTACTTC.